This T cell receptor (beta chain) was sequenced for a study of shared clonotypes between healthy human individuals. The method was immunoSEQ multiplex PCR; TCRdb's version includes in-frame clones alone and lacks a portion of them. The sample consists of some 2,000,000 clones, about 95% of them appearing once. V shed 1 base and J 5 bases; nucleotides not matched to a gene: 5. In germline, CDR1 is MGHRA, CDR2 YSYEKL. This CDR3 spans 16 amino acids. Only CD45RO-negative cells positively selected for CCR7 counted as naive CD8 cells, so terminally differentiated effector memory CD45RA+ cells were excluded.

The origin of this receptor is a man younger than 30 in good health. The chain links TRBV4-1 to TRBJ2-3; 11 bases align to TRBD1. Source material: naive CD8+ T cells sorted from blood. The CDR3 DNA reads TGCGCCAGCAGCCAAGCCCGGACAGGGGGCATAGATACGCAGTATTTT. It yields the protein CASSQARTGGIDTQYF.